These 30 T cell receptor beta chains came from one sample sequenced in a study of beta chain features in type 1 diabetes. General study results and limits: Shorter TCRB CDR3s, moderately but significantly so, marked every one of the four CD4+ subsets in Type 1 diabetes patients.

The entirety of the isolated RNA underwent reverse transcription, so expressed TCRB transcripts were sequenced. Assay used: immunoSEQ multiplex PCR; TCRdb lists only in-frame clones, some missing. The top ten clones hold 0.08% to 0.095% of a sample with about 160,000 clones, roughly 60% of them seen once. These TCRs are of unknown antigen specificity. Sequencing input: naive CD4+ T cells from blood. These receptors were obtained from a man aged 30 to 45 with type 1 diabetes.

The V and J genes are TRBV7-8 and TRBJ2-5; 7 bases are a match to TRBD1. Germline V gene lookup returns CDR1 SGHVS and CDR2 FQNEAQ. After removal of 4 bases from V and 3 bases from J, the junction contained 8 bases not matched to a gene. The CDR3 totals 15 residues. The CDR3 nucleotides are TGTGCCAGCAGCTCTTTGACCGGGACAGAAGAGACCCAGTACTTC. This codes for CASSSLTGTEETQYF.

The chain recombines TRBV4-3 with TRBJ2-2, with 7 positions matching TRBD2. The ends lost 3 bases at V and 1 base at J; junction bases unmatched: 5. The CDR3 contains 16 residues. Germline-derived CDR1 and CDR2 are LGHNA and YSLEER. The CDR3 loop is CASSQQLAMNTGELFF. CDR3 coding DNA: TGCGCCAGCAGCCAGCAACTAGCGATGAACACCGGGGAGCTGTTTTTT.

This clone was counted only a few times. The V call is TRBV9, the J call TRBJ2-3; D is perhaps TRBD1 (5 bases). Trimming took 2 bases from V and 2 from J, leaving 9 bases between them. Looked up from germline, CDR1 is SGDLS and CDR2 is YYNGEE. The CDR3 has 14 amino acids. The CDR3 region is CASSVLTATDTQYF. CDR3 bases: TGTGCCAGCAGCGTCCTGACAGCCACAGATACGCAGTATTTT. Complete variable domain (other parts from reference TRBV9 and TRBJ2-3): DSGVTQTPKHLITATGQRVTLRCSPRSGDLSVYWYQQSLDQGLQFLIQYYNGEERAKGNILERFSAQQFPDLHSELNLSSLELGDSALYFCASSVLTATDTQYFGPGTRLTVL.

This clone was picked up one time. The chain links TRBV18 to TRBJ2-3; no clear D. The V gene's germline CDR1 is KGHSH and CDR2 LQKENI. This CDR3 spans 15 amino acids. V lost 0 bases and J 1 base, leaving 8 bases between the germline ends. The CDR3 DNA reads as TGTGCCAGCTCACCACCGGGGTTAGGCACAGATACGCAGTATTTT. Its translation: CASSPPGLGTDTQYF.

The chain recombines TRBV30 with TRBJ1-6, with 7 positions matching TRBD1. CDR3 size: 15 residues. Germline assignment: CDR1 GTSNPN and CDR2 SVGIG (reference sequence). The V segment lost 0 bases and the J segment 8 bases; nucleotides outside the gene matches: 7. The CDR3 is CAWSVQGKRDSPLHF. The DNA for the CDR3 is TGTGCCTGGAGTGTACAGGGGAAGAGGGATTCACCCCTCCACTTT.

This chain uses TRBV7-9 with TRBJ2-5; unclear D gene. The CDR3 sequence is 13 residues long. Germline V gives CDR1 SEHNR, CDR2 FQNEAQ (reference sequence). V lost 0 bases and J 2 bases, leaving 4 bases between the germline ends. The CDR3 nucleotides are TGTGCCAGCAGCTTAGCGGTGCAAGAGACCCAGTACTTC. Protein: CASSLAVQETQYF. Drawing the rest from reference TRBV7-9 and TRBJ2-5, the complete variable domain is DTGVSQNPRHKITKRGQNVTFRCDPISEHNRLYWYRQTLGQGPEFLTYFQNEAQLEKSRLLSDRFSAERPKGSFSTLEIQRTEQGDSAMYLCASSLAVQETQYFGPGTRLLVL.

In the case of this clone: The same CDR3 arises from other DNA sequences in this sample as well. The chain links TRBV5-1 to TRBJ2-3; D gene uncertain. This CDR3 has 12 residues. Trimming removed 1 base from V and 4 bases from J, with 4 bases in between. CDR1 is SGHRS and CDR2 is YFSETQ in the germline V gene. The CDR3: CASSLLADTQYF. The DNA for the CDR3 is TGCGCCAGCAGCTTGCTGGCAGATACGCAGTATTTT.

Comment on this clone: Compared with germline, one end of the junction differs, possibly owing to a read error. CDR3: CASSYHETQYF. CDR3 in DNA: TGTGCCAGCAGCTACCACGAGACCCAGTACTTC. The chain uses TRBV14 and TRBJ2-5; unclear D gene. The CDR3 is 11 amino acids. In germline, CDR1 is SGHDN, CDR2 FVKESK.

The chain has TRBV28 and TRBJ2-6, with 10 bases fitting TRBD1. Germline V CDR1 and CDR2: MDHEN, SYDVKM. Unmatched junction bases numbered 4, after V lost 5 bases and J lost 0 bases. The CDR3 runs to 17 residues. The CDR3 DNA is TGTGCCAGCAGTAGGGACAGGGGCTCCTCTGGGGCCAACGTCCTGACTTTC. It yields the protein CASSRDRGSSGANVLTF.

This chain connects TRBV25-1 to TRBJ2-7; the D is unclear. V was pared by 8 bases and J by 0 bases, with 11 bases between. This CDR3 comprises 13 residues. The germline V gene encodes CDR1 MGHDK and CDR2 SYGVNS. The CDR3 sequence: CASSKEFSYEQYF. The CDR3 nucleotides read TGTGCCAGCTCCAAGGAGTTCTCCTACGAGCAGTACTTC.

This clone was found a few times. The J gene is TRBJ1-1, the V gene TRBV29-1, with D unresolved. The CDR3 consists of 11 residues. CDR1 and CDR2 from the germline V gene are SQVTM and ANQGSEA. The CDR3 region has the DNA TGCAGGGTCCAGAAGAACACTGAAGCTTTCTTT. Translation: CRVQKNTEAFF.

A few counts support this clone. V is TRBV13 and J is TRBJ2-6; D remains unclear. V dropped 3 bases and J dropped 0 bases, with 15 bases sitting between them. Germline assignment: CDR1 PRHDT and CDR2 FYEKMQ (reference sequence). The CDR3 runs to 18 residues. CDR3 nucleotides: TGTGCCAGCAGCTTCATCCCCAAAGGTTACTCTGGGGCCAACGTCCTGACTTTC. Its protein is CASSFIPKGYSGANVLTF.

This clone occurred a few times. The V call is TRBV29-1, the J call TRBJ1-3; D call uncertain. Trimming took off 5 bases at V and 7 bases at J, with 12 bases between the two ends. Germline V lookup: CDR1 SQVTM, CDR2 ANQGSEA. This CDR3 has 12 amino acids. CDR3 coding DNA: TGCAGCGTTTGTGAATTCGGGAACACCATATATTTT. It codes for CSVCEFGNTIYF.

The V gene is TRBV28, the J gene TRBJ2-5; 7 nucleotides line up with TRBD1. The CDR3 is 12 amino acids. After removal of 5 bases from V and 9 bases from J, the junction contained 6 bases not matched to a gene. Germline CDR1 and CDR2: MDHEN and SYDVKM. CDR3 coding DNA: TGTGCCAGCAGTCAACAGGGGTCAGCCCAGTACTTC. Translating gives CASSQQGSAQYF.

V usage is TRBV2 and J usage is TRBJ2-1; D not certain. The CDR3 has 12 amino acids. Looked up from germline, CDR1 is SNHLY and CDR2 is FYNNEI. V lost 4 bases, J lost 15 bases, and 16 bases lay in between. The CDR3: CASSVETPSRFF. DNA for the CDR3: TGTGCCAGCAGTGTTGAAACTCCTTCACGGTTCTTC.

The gene calls are TRBV30 and TRBJ1-2; D perhaps matches TRBD1 (6 bases). Germline CDR1 is GTSNPN and CDR2 is SVGIG (reference sequence). This CDR3 has 14 amino acids. V was pared by 3 bases and J by 4 bases, with 15 bases between. The CDR3 region is CAWRVPGTIYGYTF. DNA for the CDR3: TGTGCCTGGAGGGTTCCCGGGACAATCTATGGCTACACCTTC.

This chain uses TRBV2 with TRBJ2-3; 7 bases match TRBD1. The germline CDR1 and CDR2 sequences are SNHLY and FYNNEI. The V gene end was trimmed by 7 bases and the J gene end by 0 bases; junction bases not matched to a gene: 10. The CDR3 is 16 residues long. CDR3 in amino acids: CASTRQGPLSTDTQYF. CDR3 coding DNA: TGTGCCAGCACCCGACAGGGACCCCTTAGCACAGATACGCAGTATTTT.

This chain connects TRBV7-2 to TRBJ2-3; tentatively, D is TRBD2 (6 bases). Germline assignment: CDR1 SGHTA and CDR2 FQGNSA. The CDR3 has 13 residues. V lost 4 bases, J lost 5 bases, and 10 bases lay in between. CDR3 sequence (DNA): TGTGCCAGCAGCTCCGGCGGGGTAGATACGCAGTATTTT. Its translation: CASSSGGVDTQYF.

The V and J genes are TRBV11-2 and TRBJ2-5; 7 bases line up with TRBD1. Trimming cost V 3 bases and J 4 bases; bases outside gene matches: 5. Germline-derived CDR1 and CDR2 are SGHAT and FQNNGV. The length of the CDR3 is 14 residues. CDR3 loop: CASSFQGGLETQYF. As DNA, the CDR3 is TGTGCCAGCAGCTTTCAAGGGGGCTTAGAGACCCAGTACTTC.

The chain joins TRBV4-3 to TRBJ2-5; D remains ambiguous. The germline CDR1 and CDR2 sequences are LGHNA and YSLEER. V lost 0 bases and J lost 5, with 7 bases in between. The CDR3 extends over 13 amino acids. CDR3 protein: CASSQDTRETQYF. CDR3 nucleotide sequence: TGCGCCAGCAGCCAAGACACCCGGGAGACCCAGTACTTC.

This clone has a handful of counts. This chain links TRBV23-1 with TRBJ1-2; D unclear. TRBV23-1 belongs to the ORF category, with a function that is uncertain. V lost 4 bases and J 4 bases, leaving 7 bases between the germline ends. The CDR3 spans 12 residues. The CDR3 region has the DNA TGCGCCAGCAGTCGCCGGAGCTATGGCTACACCTTC. It is translated as CASSRRSYGYTF.

Written as DNA, the CDR3 is TGTGCCAGCAGCTATAGACGCTCGAACACCGGGGAGCTGTTTTTT. Residues: CASSYRRSNTGELFF. V usage is TRBV7-2 and J usage is TRBJ2-2; D is unclear. This CDR3 has 15 amino acids. V was clipped by 4 bases and J by 0 bases, with 9 bases between them. CDR1 and CDR2 from the germline V gene are SGHTA and FQGNSA.

This rearrangement joins TRBV5-1 to TRBJ2-5; tentative D call: TRBD2 (6 bases). V lost 3 bases and J lost 2, with 17 bases in between. CDR1 and CDR2 from the germline V gene are SGHRS and YFSETQ. The CDR3 has 16 residues. The chain's CDR3 is CASSWAGTSLQETQYF. CDR3 bases: TGCGCCAGCAGCTGGGCCGGGACTTCACTTCAAGAGACCCAGTACTTC.

This chain uses TRBV7-9 with TRBJ2-5; TRBD1 matches at 7 bases. This CDR3 is built from 15 residues. With 1 base clipped from V and 5 bases from J, the junction kept 7 bases outside the gene matches. CDR1 and CDR2 from the germline V gene are SEHNR and FQNEAQ (reference sequence). The CDR3, as DNA: TGTGCCAGCAGCTTAGAATTACAGGGGCTGGAGACCCAGTACTTC. It encodes CASSLELQGLETQYF. The whole variable domain, remainder taken from reference TRBV7-9 and TRBJ2-5, is DTGVSQNPRHKITKRGQNVTFRCDPISEHNRLYWYRQTLGQGPEFLTYFQNEAQLEKSRLLSDRFSAERPKGSFSTLEIQRTEQGDSAMYLCASSLELQGLETQYFGPGTRLLVL.

V and J are TRBV5-4 and TRBJ2-5; a weak D match, TRBD1 (6 bases). Germline V gene lookup returns CDR1 SGHNT and CDR2 YYREEE (reference sequence). V shed 3 bases and J shed 4 bases, with 13 bases lying between them. The CDR3 spans 14 residues. In DNA form, the CDR3 reads TGTGCCAGCAGCTCCTCCGGGACACCAGAGACCCAGTACTTC. This encodes CASSSSGTPETQYF.

The chain carries TRBV28 and TRBJ2-5; no clear D gene. Germline CDR1 MDHEN, CDR2 SYDVKM. V was clipped by 2 bases and J by 4 bases, with 14 bases between them. This CDR3 region has 15 residues. CDR3 DNA: TGTGCCAGCAGTTTAGGGCCGAGCCTCCCAGAGACCCAGTACTTC. This codes for CASSLGPSLPETQYF. Looking up the rest from reference TRBV28 and TRBJ2-5 gives the full variable domain: DVKVTQSSRYLVKRTGEKVFLECVQDMDHENMFWYRQDPGLGLRLIYFSYDVKMKEKGDIPEGYSVSREKKERFSLILESASTNQTSMYLCASSLGPSLPETQYFGPGTRLLVL.

The V call is TRBV7-2, the J call TRBJ2-5, with D uncertain. Trimming removed 5 bases from V and 2 bases from J, with 9 bases in between. This CDR3 region has 13 residues. CDR1 and CDR2 (germline): SGHTA, FQGNSA. The CDR3 spells CASSTRVQETQYF. CDR3 bases: TGTGCCAGCAGCACCCGGGTACAAGAGACCCAGTACTTC.

A few counts support this clone. The V gene is TRBV29-1, the J gene TRBJ2-7; TRBD1 matches 9 bases. CDR1 and CDR2 from the germline V gene are SQVTM and ANQGSEA. After removal of 7 bases from V and 1 base from J, the junction contained 5 bases not matched to a gene. The CDR3 loop spans 13 amino acids. The CDR3 protein is CSGGTGKSYEQYF. CDR3 nucleotides: TGCAGCGGCGGGACAGGGAAATCCTACGAGCAGTACTTC.

This clone was detected once. The chain employs TRBV30 and TRBJ1-2; 8 bases line up with TRBD1. Trimming took 5 bases from V and 8 from J; bases not matched to a gene: 10. Germline V gene sequence: CDR1 GTSNPN, CDR2 SVGIG (reference sequence). The CDR3 totals 13 residues. CDR3 in amino acids: CAWSPDRGEGYTF. The CDR3 DNA sequence: TGTGCCTGGTCCCCCGACAGGGGAGAGGGCTACACCTTC.

The V call is TRBV9, the J call TRBJ2-6, with TRBD1 identical over 7 bases. J lost 1 base, V lost 3 bases, and 4 bases had no gene match. The CDR3 has 16 residues. Germline V CDR1 and CDR2: SGDLS, YYNGEE. Here the CDR3 reads CASSARTGSGANVLTF. As DNA, the CDR3 is TGTGCCAGCAGCGCCAGGACAGGATCTGGGGCCAACGTCCTGACTTTC.